This record covers a single T cell receptor beta chain. The data were obtained in a study of OX40 agonist ivuxolimab in advanced cancers. TCRdb's copy holds only in-frame clones and misses some; the assay was immunoSEQ multiplex PCR. The data contain about 90,000 clones, about nine tenths of them singletons. The clonotype comes from an adult with an advanced solid tumor such as melanoma, head and neck, liver or kidney cancer. The sequenced sample was CD4+ or CD8+ T cells sorted from blood, obtained in a trial of the OX40 agonist ivuxolimab.

This chain's CDR3 is CASKLGDSETQYF. As DNA, the CDR3 is TGTGCCAGCAAGTTGGGGGATTCCGAGACCCAGTACTTC. The chain employs TRBV2 and TRBJ2-5; D assignment may be TRBD1 or TRBD2 (5 bases each). Germline CDR1 reads SNHLY; CDR2 reads FYNNEI. Trimming shortened V by 7 bases and J by 5 bases, and 14 bases separated the two germline ends. The CDR3 sequence is 13 residues long.